This TCR beta chain originates from a study of blood T cells in healthy people across ages. Findings of the study overall: Across samples, TCR beta diversity tracked strongly with naive T cell percentage.

The V gene lost 4 bases and the J gene lost 1 base, with 17 bases spanning the gap. Looked up from germline, CDR1 is SGDLS and CDR2 is YYNGEE. The CDR3 covers 16 residues. For the second PCR, which ran for 7 to 11 cycles, a sample-barcoded 5' primer and a J-beta primer mix were used. MiXCR was run by TCRdb on the 5' RACE reads, yielding one entry per CDR3 protein. The sample holds around 500,000 distinct CDR3 sequences, about 25% seen once. A word on this clonotype: Its antigen is currently unknown.

The sample was also linked to a second study, of T cells of mothers and their children.

Specimen: blood. The sequence was collected from a boy aged 2 to 9 in good health. This chain joins TRBV9 and TRBJ1-2; possible D gene TRBD1, 5 bases. CDR3 in amino acids: CASSLGVSPINYGYTF. In DNA, the CDR3 is TGTGCCAGCAGCCTAGGGGTTTCCCCGATTAACTATGGCTACACCTTC.